Listed below are T cell receptor beta chains from one sample, sequenced in a study of T cell changes during pregnancy in multiple sclerosis. TCRdb's table, derived via immunoSEQ multiplex PCR, lists solely in-frame clones and lacks some. The sample gives over 50,000 clones, about 92% of which show up once; about 0.6% is in the top ten. The material sequenced was CD4+ T cells from peripheral blood mononuclear cells, taken after pregnancy. These receptors were taken from a female donor with multiple sclerosis, enrolled in a pregnancy study. CDR3s include the opening cysteine and the closing phenylalanine or tryptophan. A D gene is named only where the DNA matches it firmly. Clone size appears in some rows only: once, few, many, or a class for an expanded clone.

d_gene: TRBD2
v_gene: TRBV5-1
abundance: .
j_gene: TRBJ2-1
CDR3aa: CASSLLAGGPYEQFF
CDR3nt: TGCGCCAGCAGCTTGTTAGCGGGAGGGCCGTATGAGCAGTTCTTC

d_gene: TRBD2
v_gene: TRBV7-2
abundance: .
j_gene: TRBJ2-2
CDR3aa: CASSPRLAGRTGELFF
CDR3nt: TGTGCCAGCAGCCCCCGACTAGCGGGACGAACCGGGGAGCTGTTTTTT

d_gene: .
v_gene: TRBV19
abundance: .
j_gene: TRBJ2-3
CDR3aa: CASSYTTSGEPDTQYF
CDR3nt: TGTGCCAGTAGTTATACAACTAGTGGGGAACCAGATACGCAGTATTTT

d_gene: TRBD1
v_gene: TRBV30
abundance: .
j_gene: TRBJ2-3
CDR3aa: CAWDWTGGSSDTQYF
CDR3nt: TGTGCCTGGGACTGGACAGGGGGCAGCTCAGATACGCAGTATTTT

d_gene: .
v_gene: TRBV18
abundance: .
j_gene: TRBJ1-1
CDR3aa: CASSRETGGTEAFF
CDR3nt: TGTGCCAGCTCCCGGGAAACGGGGGGAACTGAAGCTTTCTTT

d_gene: TRBD1
v_gene: TRBV27
abundance: .
j_gene: TRBJ2-7
CDR3aa: CASRPTGIFYEQYF
CDR3nt: TGTGCCAGCAGACCGACAGGGATATTCTACGAGCAGTACTTC

d_gene: TRBD1
v_gene: TRBV13
abundance: .
j_gene: TRBJ1-6
CDR3aa: CASSFMTGHNSPLHF
CDR3nt: TGTGCCAGCAGCTTCATGACAGGGCATAATTCACCCCTCCACTTT

d_gene: .
v_gene: TRBV2
abundance: .
j_gene: TRBJ2-2
CDR3aa: CASRGILNTGELFF
CDR3nt: TGTGCCAGCAGGGGCATCTTGAACACCGGGGAGCTGTTTTTT

d_gene: TRBD2
v_gene: TRBV14
abundance: once
j_gene: TRBJ2-7
CDR3aa: CASSLTSGRGYEQYF
CDR3nt: TGTGCCAGCAGTCTAACTAGCGGGAGAGGTTACGAGCAGTACTTC

d_gene: .
v_gene: TRBV21-1
abundance: .
j_gene: TRBJ2-7
CDR3aa: CASSNPGTATYEQYF
CDR3nt: TGTGCCAGCAGCAACCCCGGGACAGCTACCTACGAGCAGTACTTC

d_gene: TRBD2
v_gene: TRBV7-8
abundance: once
j_gene: TRBJ2-3
CDR3aa: CASSRDQRLAGNTDTQYF
CDR3nt: TGTGCCAGCAGCCGTGATCAGCGACTAGCGGGAAATACAGATACGCAGTATTTT

d_gene: .
v_gene: TRBV30
abundance: .
j_gene: TRBJ1-5
CDR3aa: CAWSEGVNQPQHF
CDR3nt: TGTGCCTGGAGTGAGGGGGTCAATCAGCCCCAGCATTTT

d_gene: TRBD1
v_gene: TRBV5-1
abundance: .
j_gene: TRBJ1-3
CDR3aa: CASSIDRGLGNTIYF
CDR3nt: TGCGCCAGCAGTATCGACAGGGGGCTCGGAAACACCATATATTTT

d_gene: TRBD2
v_gene: TRBV5-1
abundance: .
j_gene: TRBJ2-3
CDR3aa: CASSLAWDYGTDTQYF
CDR3nt: TGCGCCAGCAGCTTGGCATGGGACTACGGCACAGATACGCAGTATTTT

d_gene: .
v_gene: TRBV19
abundance: .
j_gene: TRBJ1-5
CDR3aa: CASSIALSNQPQHF
CDR3nt: TGTGCCAGTAGTATAGCACTTAGCAATCAGCCCCAGCATTTT

d_gene: .
v_gene: TRBV6-5
abundance: .
j_gene: TRBJ2-2
CDR3aa: CASRGQSGTGELFF
CDR3nt: TGTGCCAGTCGAGGACAGTCGGGCACCGGGGAGCTGTTTTTT

d_gene: .
v_gene: TRBV11-2
abundance: .
j_gene: TRBJ2-5
CDR3aa: CASSLGQLGPQYF
CDR3nt: TGTGCCAGCAGCTTAGGGCAGCTGGGGCCCCAGTACTTC

d_gene: .
v_gene: TRBV7-9
abundance: .
j_gene: TRBJ2-1
CDR3aa: CASSLNQGYEQFF
CDR3nt: TGTGCCAGCAGCTTAAACCAGGGATATGAGCAGTTCTTC

d_gene: .
v_gene: TRBV5-5
abundance: .
j_gene: TRBJ1-5
CDR3aa: CASSTVAGDSNQPQHF
CDR3nt: TGTGCCAGCAGCACGGTGGCGGGAGATAGCAATCAGCCCCAGCATTTT

d_gene: TRBD1
v_gene: TRBV7-9
abundance: .
j_gene: TRBJ2-3
CDR3aa: CASSLIPPGQTDTQYF
CDR3nt: TGTGCCAGCAGCTTAATCCCCCCGGGACAGACAGATACGCAGTATTTT

d_gene: .
v_gene: TRBV2
abundance: .
j_gene: TRBJ1-1
CDR3aa: CASTFATANTEAFF
CDR3nt: TGTGCCAGCACTTTTGCGACAGCGAACACTGAAGCTTTCTTT

d_gene: .
v_gene: TRBV18
abundance: .
j_gene: TRBJ1-2
CDR3aa: CASSPGQQNYGYTF
CDR3nt: TGTGCCAGCTCCCCCGGACAGCAAAACTATGGCTACACCTTC

d_gene: .
v_gene: TRBV4-2
abundance: .
j_gene: TRBJ2-5
CDR3aa: CASSTGLQETQYF
CDR3nt: TGTGCCAGCAGCACGGGACTTCAAGAGACCCAGTACTTC

d_gene: .
v_gene: TRBV5-1
abundance: .
j_gene: TRBJ2-6
CDR3aa: CASSQVSSGANVLTF
CDR3nt: TGCGCCAGTTCACAGGTTAGCTCTGGGGCCAACGTCCTGACTTTC

d_gene: TRBD1
v_gene: TRBV25-1
abundance: .
j_gene: TRBJ1-4
CDR3aa: CASSDPQGAAEKLFF
CDR3nt: TGTGCCAGCAGTGATCCACAGGGGGCCGCGGAAAAACTGTTTTTT

d_gene: .
v_gene: TRBV6-6
abundance: few
j_gene: TRBJ1-1
CDR3aa: CASSSPTMGTEAFF
CDR3nt: TGTGCCAGCTCTAGCCCGACCATGGGCACTGAAGCTTTCTTT

d_gene: .
v_gene: TRBV29-1
abundance: .
j_gene: TRBJ1-2
CDR3aa: CSVEGPIYGYTF
CDR3nt: TGCAGCGTTGAAGGGCCCATCTATGGCTACACCTTC

d_gene: .
v_gene: TRBV9
abundance: once
j_gene: TRBJ2-5
CDR3aa: CASSVGNGGSGFSETQYF
CDR3nt: TGTGCCAGCAGCGTAGGAAATGGTGGGAGCGGTTTTTCGGAGACCCAGTACTTC

d_gene: .
v_gene: TRBV29-1
abundance: .
j_gene: TRBJ1-5
CDR3aa: CSVRQDNQPQHF
CDR3nt: TGCAGCGTCCGACAGGATAATCAGCCCCAGCATTTT

d_gene: .
v_gene: TRBV7-2
abundance: .
j_gene: TRBJ2-5
CDR3aa: CASSLAIEAQYF
CDR3nt: TGTGCCAGCAGCTTAGCGATAGAGGCCCAGTACTTC

d_gene: .
v_gene: TRBV13
abundance: .
j_gene: TRBJ2-2
CDR3aa: CASSRDFNAANTGELFF
CDR3nt: TGTGCCAGCAGCCGGGACTTCAACGCCGCGAACACCGGGGAGCTGTTTTTT

d_gene: TRBD2
v_gene: TRBV7-3
abundance: .
j_gene: TRBJ2-7
CDR3aa: CASSLHASGGYEQYF
CDR3nt: TGTGCCAGCAGCTTACATGCTAGCGGGGGCTACGAGCAGTACTTC

d_gene: TRBD2
v_gene: TRBV5-1
abundance: once
j_gene: TRBJ2-1
CDR3aa: CASSLRVTSGSETYNEQFF
CDR3nt: TGCGCCAGCAGCTTGAGAGTTACTAGCGGGAGCGAAACCTACAATGAGCAGTTCTTC

d_gene: TRBD1
v_gene: TRBV7-2
abundance: .
j_gene: TRBJ1-1
CDR3aa: CASSRETGVTEAFF
CDR3nt: TGTGCCAGCAGCCGAGAGACAGGGGTTACTGAAGCTTTCTTT

d_gene: .
v_gene: TRBV2
abundance: once
j_gene: TRBJ1-5
CDR3aa: CASSPSGTRTDQPQHF
CDR3nt: TGTGCCAGCAGTCCTTCCGGGACACGAACCGATCAGCCCCAGCATTTT

d_gene: .
v_gene: TRBV6-1
abundance: few
j_gene: TRBJ1-5
CDR3aa: CASSFGGDQPQHF
CDR3nt: TGTGCCAGCAGTTTCGGGGGGGATCAGCCCCAGCATTTT

d_gene: TRBD1
v_gene: TRBV4-2
abundance: .
j_gene: TRBJ1-2
CDR3aa: CASSRSKGQGVFGYTF
CDR3nt: TGTGCCAGCAGCCGGTCCAAGGGGCAGGGGGTATTTGGCTACACCTTC

d_gene: TRBD2
v_gene: TRBV7-2
abundance: .
j_gene: TRBJ2-1
CDR3aa: CASSLDGTSVNEQFF
CDR3nt: TGTGCCAGCAGCCTTGACGGGACTAGCGTCAATGAGCAGTTCTTC

d_gene: .
v_gene: TRBV18
abundance: .
j_gene: TRBJ2-5
CDR3aa: CASSPSLGETQYF
CDR3nt: TGTGCCAGCTCACCCTCACTAGGAGAGACCCAGTACTTC

d_gene: .
v_gene: TRBV19
abundance: .
j_gene: TRBJ1-2
CDR3aa: CASRDWGGLGNGYTF
CDR3nt: TGTGCCAGTAGGGACTGGGGGGGCCTCGGGAATGGCTACACCTTC

d_gene: TRBD2
v_gene: TRBV27
abundance: .
j_gene: TRBJ2-1
CDR3aa: CASSSLGLADSSYNEQFF
CDR3nt: TGTGCCAGCAGTTCCCTTGGACTAGCGGACAGCTCCTACAATGAGCAGTTCTTC

d_gene: TRBD2
v_gene: TRBV5-1
abundance: few
j_gene: TRBJ2-3
CDR3aa: CASSPRLAGVRTDTQYF
CDR3nt: TGCGCCAGCAGCCCGCGACTAGCGGGAGTGAGGACAGATACGCAGTATTTT

d_gene: .
v_gene: TRBV27
abundance: .
j_gene: TRBJ1-5
CDR3aa: CASSLSITGKQPQHF
CDR3nt: TGTGCCAGCAGTTTATCGATCACAGGGAAACAGCCCCAGCATTTT

d_gene: .
v_gene: TRBV7-9
abundance: .
j_gene: TRBJ2-5
CDR3aa: CASTPLRLATQETQYF
CDR3nt: TGTGCCAGCACCCCGCTCCGGTTAGCGACGCAAGAGACCCAGTACTTC

d_gene: TRBD1
v_gene: TRBV11-2
abundance: .
j_gene: TRBJ1-1
CDR3aa: CASSSTGRKNTEAFF
CDR3nt: TGTGCCAGCAGCTCGACAGGGAGAAAGAACACTGAAGCTTTCTTT